Shown below are 8 T cell receptor beta chains from a single sample sequenced in a study of blood T cell repertoires in COVID-19. Clones were sequenced by immunoSEQ multiplex PCR, and TCRdb holds only the in-frame ones, with some missing. The sample lists 180,000 or so clones, around 83% seen once, with 0.99% in the top ten. The sequencing sample was made of peripheral blood. These receptors were obtained from a man between 18 and 29 years old with acute or convalescent COVID-19.

The V and J genes are TRBV6-5 and TRBJ1-1; the match to TRBD1 covers 7 bases. From germline, CDR1 is MNHEY and CDR2 SVGAGI. V lost 4 bases and J lost 4; bases outside the gene matches: 6. The CDR3 contains 14 residues. The chain's CDR3 is CASSSTGESTEAFF. Written as DNA, the CDR3 is TGTGCCAGCAGTTCAACAGGGGAGAGCACTGAAGCTTTCTTT.

The V call is TRBV6-5, the J call TRBJ1-1, with D unresolved. The CDR3 has 15 amino acids. With 2 bases removed from V and 1 base from J, the gap between germline ends came to 11 bases. Per germline, CDR1 MNHEY and CDR2 SVGAGI. CDR3 DNA sequence: TGTGCCAGCAGTTACCGCGGGCATCCGAACACTGAAGCTTTCTTT. Protein: CASSYRGHPNTEAFF.

V is TRBV30 and J is TRBJ1-1, with D perhaps matching TRBD1 (6 bases). The CDR3 extends over 13 amino acids. Deletions cut 5 bases from V and 0 bases from J, with 10 bases between. Germline V gives CDR1 GTSNPN, CDR2 SVGIG (reference sequence). The CDR3 loop reads CAWQRGMNTEAFF. CDR3 coding DNA: TGTGCCTGGCAAAGGGGGATGAACACTGAAGCTTTCTTT. Full variable domain (rest looked up from reference TRBV30 and TRBJ1-1): SQTIHQWPATLVQPVGSPLSLECTVEGTSNPNLYWYRQAAGRGLQLLFYSVGIGQISSEVPQNLSASRPQDRQFILSSKKLLLSDSGFYLCAWQRGMNTEAFFGQGTRLTVV.

This chain uses TRBV6-5 with TRBJ1-5; D possibly corresponds to TRBD1 (6 bases). Germline V gives CDR1 MNHEY, CDR2 SVGAGI. The CDR3 runs to 15 residues. Trimming cost V 6 bases and J 6 bases, with 18 bases left between them. The CDR3 spells CASRDRSIGVQPQHF. CDR3 nucleotide sequence: TGTGCCAGCAGGGACAGATCCATTGGAGTTCAGCCCCAGCATTTT.

The genes are TRBV7-3 and TRBJ1-4; weak D call: TRBD1 (6 bases). Germline assignment: CDR1 SGHTA and CDR2 FQGTGA. The CDR3 loop spans 16 amino acids. V lost 8 bases and J lost 8, with 24 bases in between. CDR3 region: CASLTGKRGLWEKLFF. CDR3 nucleotide sequence: TGTGCCAGCCTCACAGGGAAACGGGGCCTTTGGGAAAAACTGTTTTTT.

The chain uses TRBV10-2 and TRBJ1-6; D gene ambiguous. Germline CDR1 is WSHSY and CDR2 is SAAADI. The CDR3 consists of 14 residues. V lost 6 bases, J lost 2 bases, and 8 bases lay in between. CDR3 DNA sequence: TGCGCCAGCAGCGAACTTACCTATAATTCACCCCTCCACTTT. Translated: CASSELTYNSPLHF.

V is TRBV4-1 and J is TRBJ2-7; 8 bases map to TRBD1. With V trimmed by 4 bases and J by 6 bases, 11 bases remained unmatched. Germline V gives CDR1 MGHRA, CDR2 YSYEKL. This CDR3 has 15 residues. CDR3 residues: CASSPSGGPWPEQYF. CDR3 DNA: TGCGCCAGCAGCCCATCAGGGGGCCCCTGGCCCGAGCAGTACTTC.

The gene calls are TRBV30 and TRBJ1-5; 12 positions match TRBD1. This CDR3 is built from 14 residues. CDR1 and CDR2 (germline): GTSNPN, SVGIG (reference sequence). J lost 6 bases, V lost 5 bases, and 5 bases had no gene match. This CDR3 is CAWGGQGAAQPQHF. The CDR3 DNA reads TGTGCCTGGGGGGGACAGGGGGCAGCTCAGCCCCAGCATTTT.